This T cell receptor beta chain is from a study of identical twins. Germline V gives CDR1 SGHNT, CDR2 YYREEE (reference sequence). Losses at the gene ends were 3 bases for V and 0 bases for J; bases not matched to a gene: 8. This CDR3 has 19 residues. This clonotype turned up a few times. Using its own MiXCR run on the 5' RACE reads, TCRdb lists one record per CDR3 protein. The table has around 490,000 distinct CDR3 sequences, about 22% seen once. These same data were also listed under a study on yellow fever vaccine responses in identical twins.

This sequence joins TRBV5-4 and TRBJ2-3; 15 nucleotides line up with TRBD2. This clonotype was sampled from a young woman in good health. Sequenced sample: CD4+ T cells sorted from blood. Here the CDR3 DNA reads TGTGCCAGCAGCTATCCGGGACTAGCGGGGGGATCTAGCACAGATACGCAGTATTTT. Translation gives CASSYPGLAGGSSTDTQYF.